This T cell receptor (beta chain) was captured by sequencing in a study of CD8 T cells in ankylosing spondylitis. On this clonotype: Antigen unknown.

V was clipped by 2 bases and J by 0 bases; unmatched bases: 11. Per the germline V gene, CDR1 is SGHAT and CDR2 is FQNNGV. This CDR3 comprises 20 residues. Researchers built TCR beta libraries using quantitative 5'-RACE with molecular barcodes. TCRdb reprocessed the 5' RACE reads via MiXCR and lists one record per CDR3 protein. This sample has 350,000 to 400,000 distinct CDR3 sequences, with 20% to 25% found just once. General study points: The authors reported significant enrichment of disease-linked clones in matched ankylosing spondylitis synovial fluid. Among TCR beta sequences, a motif of several highly homologous variants appeared characteristic of ankylosing spondylitis blood.

The receptor's source is a male donor with ankylosing spondylitis or in good health (not recorded which). The chain links TRBV11-2 to TRBJ2-1, with 12 bases fitting TRBD2. The sequenced material came from blood, either unsorted or a sorted T cell fraction (not recorded which). The DNA for the CDR3 is TGTGCCAGCAGCTTAAGCTCACCGCTAGCGGGGGGGAGCTCCTACAATGAGCAGTTCTTC. Translating it yields CASSLSSPLAGGSSYNEQFF. The whole variable domain, remainder taken from reference TRBV11-2 and TRBJ2-1, is EAGVAQSPRYKIIEKRQSVAFWCNPISGHATLYWYQQILGQGPKLLIQFQNNGVVDDSQLPKDRFSAERLKGVDSTLKIQPAKLEDSAVYLCASSLSSPLAGGSSYNEQFFGPGTRLTVL.